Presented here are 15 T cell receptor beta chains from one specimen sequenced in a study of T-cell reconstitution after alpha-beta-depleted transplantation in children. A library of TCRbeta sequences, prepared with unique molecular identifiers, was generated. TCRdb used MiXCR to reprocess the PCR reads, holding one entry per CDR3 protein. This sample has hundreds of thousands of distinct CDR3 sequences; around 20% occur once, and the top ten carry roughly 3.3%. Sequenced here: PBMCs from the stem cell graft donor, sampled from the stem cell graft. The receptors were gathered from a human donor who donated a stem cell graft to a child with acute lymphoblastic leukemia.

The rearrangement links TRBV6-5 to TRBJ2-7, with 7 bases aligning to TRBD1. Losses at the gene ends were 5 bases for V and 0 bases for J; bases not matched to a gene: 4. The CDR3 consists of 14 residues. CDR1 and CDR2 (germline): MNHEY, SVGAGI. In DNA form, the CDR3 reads TGTGCCAGCAGTCACGACAGGGCCTCCTACGAGCAGTACTTC. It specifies CASSHDRASYEQYF.

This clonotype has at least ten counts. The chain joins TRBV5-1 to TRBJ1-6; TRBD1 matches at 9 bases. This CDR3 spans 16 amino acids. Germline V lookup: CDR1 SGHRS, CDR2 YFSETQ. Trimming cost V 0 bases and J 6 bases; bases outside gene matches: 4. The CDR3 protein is CASSLVGQGINSPLHF. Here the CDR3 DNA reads TGCGCCAGCAGCTTGGTTGGACAGGGGATTAATTCACCCCTCCACTTT.

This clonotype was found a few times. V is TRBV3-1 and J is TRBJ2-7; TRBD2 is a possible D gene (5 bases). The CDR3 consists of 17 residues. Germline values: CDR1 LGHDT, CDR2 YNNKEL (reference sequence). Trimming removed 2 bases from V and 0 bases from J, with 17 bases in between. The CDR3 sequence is CASSQSNEADLSYEQYF. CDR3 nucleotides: TGTGCCAGCAGCCAATCTAACGAAGCGGATCTCTCCTACGAGCAGTACTTC.

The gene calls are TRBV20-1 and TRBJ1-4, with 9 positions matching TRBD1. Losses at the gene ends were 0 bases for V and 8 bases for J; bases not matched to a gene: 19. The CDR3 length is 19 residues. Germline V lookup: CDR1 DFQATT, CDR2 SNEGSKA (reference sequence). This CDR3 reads CSARERYRGRIKATEKLFF. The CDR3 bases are TGCAGTGCTAGAGAAAGGTACAGGGGGCGAATAAAGGCAACCGAAAAACTGTTTTTT.

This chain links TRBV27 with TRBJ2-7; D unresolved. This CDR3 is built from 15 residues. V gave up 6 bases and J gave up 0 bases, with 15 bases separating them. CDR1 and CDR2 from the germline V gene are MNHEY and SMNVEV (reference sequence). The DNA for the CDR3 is TGTGCCAGCAGCCCCTACCCCCTAGGCTCCTACGAGCAGTACTTC. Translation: CASSPYPLGSYEQYF.

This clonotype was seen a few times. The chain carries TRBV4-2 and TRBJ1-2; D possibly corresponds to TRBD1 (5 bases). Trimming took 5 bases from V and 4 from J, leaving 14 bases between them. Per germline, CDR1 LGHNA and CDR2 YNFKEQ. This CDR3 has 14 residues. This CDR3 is CASSFKGEPYGYTF. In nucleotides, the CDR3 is TGTGCCAGCAGCTTTAAAGGGGAACCCTATGGCTACACCTTC.

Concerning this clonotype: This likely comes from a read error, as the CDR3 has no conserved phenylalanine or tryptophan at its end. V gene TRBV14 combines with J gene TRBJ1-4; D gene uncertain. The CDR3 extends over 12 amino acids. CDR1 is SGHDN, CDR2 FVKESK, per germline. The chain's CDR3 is CASGQAPWRLFL. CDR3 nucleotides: TGTGCCAGCGGCCAAGCACCCTGGCGACTGTTTTTG.

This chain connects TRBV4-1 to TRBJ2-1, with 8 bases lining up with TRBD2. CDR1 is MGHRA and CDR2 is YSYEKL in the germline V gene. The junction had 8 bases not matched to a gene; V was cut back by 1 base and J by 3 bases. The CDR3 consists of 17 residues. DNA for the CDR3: TGCGCCAGCAGCCAAGGCCCGGGAGGGACCAACTACAATGAGCAGTTCTTC. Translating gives CASSQGPGGTNYNEQFF.

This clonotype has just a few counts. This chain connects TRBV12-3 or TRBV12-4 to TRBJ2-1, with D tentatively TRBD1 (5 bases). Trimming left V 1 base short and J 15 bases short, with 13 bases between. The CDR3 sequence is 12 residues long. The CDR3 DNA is TGTGCCAGCAGTTTAGTTGGGGCTTCTTGGTTCTTC. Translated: CASSLVGASWFF.

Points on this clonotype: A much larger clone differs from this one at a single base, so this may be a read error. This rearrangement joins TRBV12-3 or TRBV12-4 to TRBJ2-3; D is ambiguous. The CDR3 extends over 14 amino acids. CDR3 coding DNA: TGTTCCAGCAGTCACCCGGGCCGGACAGATACGCAGTATTTT. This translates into CSSSHPGRTDTQYF.

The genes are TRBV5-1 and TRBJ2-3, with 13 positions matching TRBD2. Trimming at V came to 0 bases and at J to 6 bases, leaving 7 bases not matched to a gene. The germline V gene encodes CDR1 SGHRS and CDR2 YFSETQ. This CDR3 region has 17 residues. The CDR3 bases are TGCGCCAGCAGCTTGGGAACTAGCGGGAGGGCCATGGATACGCAGTATTTT. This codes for CASSLGTSGRAMDTQYF.

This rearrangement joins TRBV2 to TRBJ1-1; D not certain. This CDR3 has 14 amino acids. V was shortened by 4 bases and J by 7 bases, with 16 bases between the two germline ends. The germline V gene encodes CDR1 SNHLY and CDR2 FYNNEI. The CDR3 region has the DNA TGTGCCAGCAGTGGTTCCGGGGTCATCAGTGAAGCTTTCTTT. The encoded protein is CASSGSGVISEAFF.

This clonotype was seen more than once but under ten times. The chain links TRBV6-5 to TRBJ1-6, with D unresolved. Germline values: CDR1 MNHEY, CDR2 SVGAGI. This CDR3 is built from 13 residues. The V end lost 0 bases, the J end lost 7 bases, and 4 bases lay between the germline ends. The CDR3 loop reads CASSYSTNSPLHF. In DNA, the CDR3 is TGTGCCAGCAGTTACTCGACGAATTCACCCCTCCACTTT.

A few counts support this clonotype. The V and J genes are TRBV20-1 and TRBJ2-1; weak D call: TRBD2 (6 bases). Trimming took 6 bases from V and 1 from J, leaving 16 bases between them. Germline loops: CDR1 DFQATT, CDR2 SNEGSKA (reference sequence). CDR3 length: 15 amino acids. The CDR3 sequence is CSAPPPSVSYNEQFF. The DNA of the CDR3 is TGCAGTGCGCCGCCCCCTAGCGTATCCTACAATGAGCAGTTCTTC.

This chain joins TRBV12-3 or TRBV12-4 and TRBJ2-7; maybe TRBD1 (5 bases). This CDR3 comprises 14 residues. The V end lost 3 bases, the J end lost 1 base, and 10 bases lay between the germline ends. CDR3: CASSFIQGSYEQYF. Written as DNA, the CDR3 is TGTGCCAGCAGTTTCATCCAGGGATCCTACGAGCAGTACTTC.